This T cell receptor beta chain is from a study of cytomegalovirus exposure and HLA in healthy donors. Study conclusions and caveats: Accurate HLA-A and HLA-B prediction from TCR beta sequences was reported for most subjects. A later analysis found most CMV-associated TCR beta chains apparently HLA-restricted. Later analysis showed TCR association rates varying by HLA locus, highest for DRB1 and lowest for HLA-C.

PCR primers comprised 60 Vbeta and 13 Jbeta primers. Profiled with immunoSEQ multiplex PCR; TCRdb holds only in-frame clones, not every one. The sample holds some 220,000 clones, roughly 91% seen once. The germline V and J ends were trimmed by 0 bases and 7 bases, with 12 bases remaining between them. CDR1 is GTSNPN, CDR2 SVGIG, per germline (reference sequence). The CDR3 sequence is 14 residues long. In regard to this clone: Its antigen is as yet unknown.

Sequencing used PBMCs. The TCR comes from a woman under 30 in good health and CMV-seronegative. The chain uses TRBV30 and TRBJ1-4; D not certain. This CDR3 is CAWSVGGWGEKLFF. The CDR3 coding sequence is TGTGCCTGGAGTGTAGGAGGGTGGGGTGAAAAACTGTTTTTT. The variable domain in full, completed from reference TRBV30 and TRBJ1-4, reads SQTIHQWPATLVQPVGSPLSLECTVEGTSNPNLYWYRQAAGRGLQLLFYSVGIGQISSEVPQNLSASRPQDRQFILSSKKLLLSDSGFYLCAWSVGGWGEKLFFGSGTQLSVL.